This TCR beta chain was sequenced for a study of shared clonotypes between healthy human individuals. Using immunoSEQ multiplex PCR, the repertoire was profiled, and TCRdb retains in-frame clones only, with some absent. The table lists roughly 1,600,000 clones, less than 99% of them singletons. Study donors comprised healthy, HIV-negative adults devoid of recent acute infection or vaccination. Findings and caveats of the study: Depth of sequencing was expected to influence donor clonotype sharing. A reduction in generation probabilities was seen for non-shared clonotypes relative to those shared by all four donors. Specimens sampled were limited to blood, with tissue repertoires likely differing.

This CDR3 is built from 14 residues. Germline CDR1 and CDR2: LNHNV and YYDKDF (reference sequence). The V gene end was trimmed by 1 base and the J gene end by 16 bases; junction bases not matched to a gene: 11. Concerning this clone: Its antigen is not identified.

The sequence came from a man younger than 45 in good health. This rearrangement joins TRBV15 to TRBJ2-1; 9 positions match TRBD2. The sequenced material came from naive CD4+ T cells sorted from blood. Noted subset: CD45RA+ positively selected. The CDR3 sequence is CATSRGGAGGPSFF. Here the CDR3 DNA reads TGTGCCACCAGCAGAGGTGGAGCGGGAGGCCCTTCCTTCTTC.